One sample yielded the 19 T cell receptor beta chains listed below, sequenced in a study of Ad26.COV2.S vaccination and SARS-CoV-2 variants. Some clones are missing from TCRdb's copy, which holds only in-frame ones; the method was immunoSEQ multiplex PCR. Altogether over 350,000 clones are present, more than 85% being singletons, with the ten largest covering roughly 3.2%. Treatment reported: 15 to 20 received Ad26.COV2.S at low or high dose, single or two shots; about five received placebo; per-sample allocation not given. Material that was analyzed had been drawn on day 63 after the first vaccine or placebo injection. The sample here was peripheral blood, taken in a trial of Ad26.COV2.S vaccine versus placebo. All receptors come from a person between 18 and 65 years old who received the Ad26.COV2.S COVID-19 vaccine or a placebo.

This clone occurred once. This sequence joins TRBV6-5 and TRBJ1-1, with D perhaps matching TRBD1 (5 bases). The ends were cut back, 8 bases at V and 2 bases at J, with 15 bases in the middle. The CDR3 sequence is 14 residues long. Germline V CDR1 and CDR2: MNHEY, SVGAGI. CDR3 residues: CASGAGTVNTEAFF. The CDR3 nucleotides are TGTGCCAGCGGGGCTGGTACAGTTAACACTGAAGCTTTCTTT.

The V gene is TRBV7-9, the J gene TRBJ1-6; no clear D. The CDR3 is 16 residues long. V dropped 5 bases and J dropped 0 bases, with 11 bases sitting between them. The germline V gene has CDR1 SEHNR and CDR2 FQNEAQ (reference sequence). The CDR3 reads CASSARIGSYNSPLHF. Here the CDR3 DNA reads TGTGCCAGCAGCGCAAGGATCGGCTCCTATAATTCACCCCTCCACTTT.

The CDR3 protein is CASSVSSPGELFF. The CDR3 DNA is TGTGCCAGCAGCGTAAGCTCCCCCGGGGAGCTGTTTTTT. The chain couples TRBV9 to TRBJ2-2, with D uncertain. The CDR3 length is 13 residues. Germline V gene sequence: CDR1 SGDLS, CDR2 YYNGEE. Trimming cost V 1 base and J 6 bases, with 7 bases left between them.

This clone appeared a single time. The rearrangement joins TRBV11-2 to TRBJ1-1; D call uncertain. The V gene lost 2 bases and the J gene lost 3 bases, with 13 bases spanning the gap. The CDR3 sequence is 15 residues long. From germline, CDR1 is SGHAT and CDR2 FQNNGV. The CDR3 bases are TGTGCCAGCAGCTTAAAAGTGTTCGAGGACACTGAAGCTTTCTTT. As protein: CASSLKVFEDTEAFF.

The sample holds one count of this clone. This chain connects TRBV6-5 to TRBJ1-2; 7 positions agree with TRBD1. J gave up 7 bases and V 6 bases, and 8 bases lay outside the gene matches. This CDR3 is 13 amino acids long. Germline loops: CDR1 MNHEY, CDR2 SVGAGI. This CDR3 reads CASRSTGSSGYTF. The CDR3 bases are TGTGCCAGCAGATCGACAGGGTCTAGTGGCTACACCTTC.

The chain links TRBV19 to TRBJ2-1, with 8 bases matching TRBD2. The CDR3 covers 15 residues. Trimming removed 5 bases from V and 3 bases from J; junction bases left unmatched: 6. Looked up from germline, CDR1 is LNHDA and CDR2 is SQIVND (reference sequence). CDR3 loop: CASSLGAGVYNEQFF. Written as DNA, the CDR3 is TGTGCCAGTAGTCTGGGAGCGGGGGTCTACAATGAGCAGTTCTTC.

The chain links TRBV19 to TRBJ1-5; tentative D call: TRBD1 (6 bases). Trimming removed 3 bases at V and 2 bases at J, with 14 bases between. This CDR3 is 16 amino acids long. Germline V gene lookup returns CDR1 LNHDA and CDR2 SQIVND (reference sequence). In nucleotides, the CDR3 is TGTGCCAGTAGTATCCCCGGGGGGGCGGGCAATCAGCCCCAGCATTTT. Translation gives CASSIPGGAGNQPQHF.

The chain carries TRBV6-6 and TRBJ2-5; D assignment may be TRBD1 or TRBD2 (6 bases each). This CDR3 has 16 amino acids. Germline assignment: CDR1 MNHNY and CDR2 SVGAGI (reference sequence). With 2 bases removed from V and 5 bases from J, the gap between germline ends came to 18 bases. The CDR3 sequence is CASSYAEVRGRETQYF. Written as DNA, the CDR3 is TGTGCCAGCAGTTACGCCGAAGTAAGGGGGAGGGAGACCCAGTACTTC.

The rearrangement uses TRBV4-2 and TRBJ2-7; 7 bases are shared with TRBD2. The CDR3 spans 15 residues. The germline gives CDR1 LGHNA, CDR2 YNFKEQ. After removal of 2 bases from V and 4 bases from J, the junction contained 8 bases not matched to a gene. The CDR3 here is CASSQLGEGRYEQYF. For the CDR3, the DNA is TGTGCCAGCAGCCAACTCGGGGAGGGGAGATACGAGCAGTACTTC.

CDR3 loop: CASSLGGLGNEQFF. Here the CDR3 DNA reads TGTGCCAGCAGTTTAGGGGGTCTTGGCAATGAGCAGTTCTTC. V gene TRBV27 combines with J gene TRBJ2-1; the D call may be TRBD1 or TRBD2 (5 bases each). The V gene's germline CDR1 is MNHEY and CDR2 SMNVEV (reference sequence). The ends were cut back, 2 bases at V and 6 bases at J, with 11 bases in the middle. The length of the CDR3 is 14 residues.

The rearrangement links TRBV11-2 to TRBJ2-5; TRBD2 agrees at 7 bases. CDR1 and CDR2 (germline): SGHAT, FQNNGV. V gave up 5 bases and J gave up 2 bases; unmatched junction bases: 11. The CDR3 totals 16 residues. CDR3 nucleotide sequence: TGTGCCAGCAGCCCCACCTCGGGGGGACCGCAAGAGACCCAGTACTTC. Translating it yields CASSPTSGGPQETQYF.

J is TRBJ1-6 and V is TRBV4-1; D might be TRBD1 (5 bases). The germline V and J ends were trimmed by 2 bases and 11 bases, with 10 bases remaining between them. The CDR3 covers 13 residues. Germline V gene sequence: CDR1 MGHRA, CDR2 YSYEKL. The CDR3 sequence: CASSQLQVAPLHF. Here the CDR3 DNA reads TGCGCCAGCAGCCAACTACAGGTTGCACCCCTCCACTTT.

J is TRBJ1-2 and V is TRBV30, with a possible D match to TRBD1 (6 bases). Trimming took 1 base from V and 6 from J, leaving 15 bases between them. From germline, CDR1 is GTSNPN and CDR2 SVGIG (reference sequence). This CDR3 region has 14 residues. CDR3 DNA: TGTGCCTGGAGTGCCTGGGGGGCGTCCCATGGCTACACCTTC. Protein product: CAWSAWGASHGYTF.

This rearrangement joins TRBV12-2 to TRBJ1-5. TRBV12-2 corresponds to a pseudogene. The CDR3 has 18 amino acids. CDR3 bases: TGTGCAAGTCGCTTAGCTAGCGGTAAGGACGCGCGTTGTCAGCCCCAGCATTTT. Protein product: CASRLASGKDARCQPQHF.

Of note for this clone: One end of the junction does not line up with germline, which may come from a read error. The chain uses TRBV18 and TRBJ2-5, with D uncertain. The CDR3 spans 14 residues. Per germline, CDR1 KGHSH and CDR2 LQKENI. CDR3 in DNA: TGTGCCAGCTCACCACGGGAACAGCAAGGGACCCAGTACTTC. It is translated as CASSPREQQGTQYF. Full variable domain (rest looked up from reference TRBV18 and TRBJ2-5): NAGVMQNPRHLVRRRGQEARLRCSPMKGHSHVYWYRQLPEEGLKFMVYLQKENIIDESGMPKERFSAEFPKEGPSILRIQQVVRGDSAAYFCASSPREQQGTQYFGPGTRLLVL.

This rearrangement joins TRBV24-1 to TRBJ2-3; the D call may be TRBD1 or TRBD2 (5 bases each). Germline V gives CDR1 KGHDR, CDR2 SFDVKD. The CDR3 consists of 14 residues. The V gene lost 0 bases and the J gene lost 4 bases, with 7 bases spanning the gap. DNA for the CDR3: TGTGCCACCAGTGATTTGGGGACGGCAGATACGCAGTATTTT. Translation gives CATSDLGTADTQYF.

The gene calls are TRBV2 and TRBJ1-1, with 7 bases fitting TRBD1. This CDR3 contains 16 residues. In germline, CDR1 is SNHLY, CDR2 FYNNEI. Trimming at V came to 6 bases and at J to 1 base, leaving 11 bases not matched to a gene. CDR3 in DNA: TGTGCCAGCAGAGAGAGCCGGACAGGCCCGAACACTGAAGCTTTCTTT. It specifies CASRESRTGPNTEAFF.

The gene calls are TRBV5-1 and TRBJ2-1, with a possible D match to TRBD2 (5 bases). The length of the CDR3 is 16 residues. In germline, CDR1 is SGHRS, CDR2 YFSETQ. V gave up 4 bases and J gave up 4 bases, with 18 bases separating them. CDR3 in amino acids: CASSPVGGPPYNEQFF. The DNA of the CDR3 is TGCGCCAGCAGCCCCGTTGGCGGGCCACCGTACAATGAGCAGTTCTTC.

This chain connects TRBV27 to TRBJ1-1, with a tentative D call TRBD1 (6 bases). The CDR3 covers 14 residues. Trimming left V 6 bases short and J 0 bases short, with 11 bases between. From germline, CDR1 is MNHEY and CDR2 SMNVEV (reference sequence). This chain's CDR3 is CASSPGHLNTEAFF. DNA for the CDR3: TGTGCCAGCAGCCCGGGACATTTGAACACTGAAGCTTTCTTT.